Listed here are 2 T cell receptor beta chains from one sample, sequenced in a study of T cell repertoires in cytomegalovirus infection. TCRdb re-analysed the reads in MiXCR, keeping a single row per CDR3 protein. The table shows some 700,000 distinct CDR3 sequences, with 35% to 40% occurring only once. Specimen: PBMCs. All receptors derive from a human donor in good health (CMV status not recorded). Some clones in this sample may be carry-over from other donors' samples.

This clonotype was picked up one time. This chain joins TRBV11-2 and TRBJ2-5; no clear D gene. Trimming cost V 4 bases and J 2 bases, with 17 bases left between them. CDR3 length: 16 residues. Per the germline V gene, CDR1 is SGHAT and CDR2 is FQNNGV. CDR3 residues: CASSSALRTRQETQYF. CDR3 DNA sequence: TGTGCCAGCAGCTCCGCCCTAAGGACCCGACAAGAGACCCAGTACTTC.

Points on this clonotype: Given a much more abundant clone one base away, this may be a read error. V and J are TRBV7-9 and TRBJ2-2, with D maybe TRBD2 (5 bases). CDR1 and CDR2 (germline): SEHNR, FQNEAQ (reference sequence). CDR3 length: 14 amino acids. CDR3 loop: CDSGSYRNTGELFF. The CDR3 DNA reads TGTGACAGCGGAAGTTACAGGAACACCGGGGAGCTGTTTTTT.